This is a list of T cell receptor beta chains from one sample in a study of OX40 agonist ivuxolimab in advanced cancers. Using immunoSEQ multiplex PCR, the repertoire was profiled, and TCRdb retains in-frame clones only, with some absent. Counted here are tens of thousands of clones, approximately 84% occurring once; the ten biggest clones make up approximately 25%. The sequencing used CD4+ or CD8+ T cells sorted from blood, collected in a trial of the OX40 agonist ivuxolimab. Receptor source: an adult with an advanced solid tumor such as melanoma, head and neck, liver or kidney cancer. The CDR3 runs from the conserved cysteine through the conserved F or W. The order of the fields is J gene, V gene, clone size, CDR3 protein. Part of the rows lack a size; the others show once, few, many or a class for expanded clones.

J: TRBJ2-7
V: TRBV10-2
size: NA
CDR3: CASSDLTSGSRNRNEQYF

J: TRBJ1-5
V: TRBV27
size: NA
CDR3: CASSLRQAYQPQHF

J: TRBJ2-1
V: TRBV4-1
size: NA
CDR3: CASSSTSGIVNEQFF

J: TRBJ2-7
V: TRBV6-5
size: NA
CDR3: CASSYSPGSSYEQYF

J: TRBJ2-5
V: TRBV5-4
size: NA
CDR3: CASSFRGRETQYF

J: TRBJ1-1
V: TRBV9
size: few
CDR3: CASSVDGQGNTEAFF

J: TRBJ1-1
V: TRBV27
size: many
CDR3: CASAGSYTEAFF

J: TRBJ2-7
V: TRBV28
size: once
CDR3: CAAGISYEQYF

J: TRBJ2-5
V: TRBV6-1
size: NA
CDR3: CASTPKYQETQYF

J: TRBJ1-1
V: TRBV9
size: once
CDR3: CASSVGGAEAFF

J: TRBJ2-3
V: TRBV6-5
size: NA
CDR3: CASSYSEFTDTQYF

J: TRBJ2-7
V: TRBV7-9
size: once
CDR3: CASSLLVEQYF

J: TRBJ1-1
V: TRBV5-8
size: NA
CDR3: CASSLAARANTEAFF

J: TRBJ2-7
V: TRBV7-8
size: NA
CDR3: CASSLNSAYEQYF

J: TRBJ2-7
V: TRBV28
size: NA
CDR3: CASRVFAQGAYEQYF

J: TRBJ2-5
V: TRBV6-5
size: NA
CDR3: CASSYGTGSETQYF

J: TRBJ2-7
V: TRBV29-1
size: NA
CDR3: CSVDWAGGDYEQYF

J: TRBJ2-7
V: TRBV4-1
size: NA
CDR3: CASSHTWTGSYEQYF

J: TRBJ2-1
V: TRBV5-1
size: NA
CDR3: CASSLLAGGVFNEQFF

J: TRBJ2-7
V: TRBV9
size: NA
CDR3: CASSPKRSLASYEQYF

J: TRBJ2-1
V: TRBV10-2
size: NA
CDR3: CASSSEGLRWNEQFF

J: TRBJ2-6
V: TRBV21-1
size: NA
CDR3: CASSKGGPGANVLTF

J: TRBJ2-3
V: TRBV27
size: NA
CDR3: CASVARTGFADTQYF

J: TRBJ1-5
V: TRBV10-1
size: NA
CDR3: CARPGQGVNQPQHF

J: TRBJ2-1
V: TRBV2
size: NA
CDR3: CASRELAGVTWHEQFF

J: TRBJ2-3
V: TRBV27
size: NA
CDR3: CASSFLTLTGASTDTQYF

J: TRBJ2-2
V: TRBV6-6
size: NA
CDR3: CASSYFAPENTGELFF

J: TRBJ1-5
V: TRBV11-2
size: NA
CDR3: CASSLDFRVGNQPQHF

J: TRBJ2-7
V: TRBV11-2
size: medium-sized
CDR3: CASSLAQGAHEQYF